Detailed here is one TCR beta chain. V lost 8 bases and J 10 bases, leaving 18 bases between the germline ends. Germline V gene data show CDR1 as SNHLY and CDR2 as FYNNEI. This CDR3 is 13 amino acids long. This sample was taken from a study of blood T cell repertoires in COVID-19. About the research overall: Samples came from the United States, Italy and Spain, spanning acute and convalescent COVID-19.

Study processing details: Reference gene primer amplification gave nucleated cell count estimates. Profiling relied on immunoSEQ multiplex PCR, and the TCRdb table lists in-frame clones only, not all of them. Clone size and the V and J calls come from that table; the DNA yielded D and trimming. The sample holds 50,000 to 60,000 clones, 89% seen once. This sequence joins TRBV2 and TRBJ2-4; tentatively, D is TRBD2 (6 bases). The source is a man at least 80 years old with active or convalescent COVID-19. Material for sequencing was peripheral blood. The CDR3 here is CASEQGRSGIQYF. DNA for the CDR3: TGTGCCAGCGAGCAGGGCCGCAGCGGGATTCAGTACTTC. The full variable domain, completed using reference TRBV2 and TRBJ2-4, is EPEVTQTPSHQVTQMGQEVILRCVPISNHLYFYWYRQILGQKVEFLVSFYNNEISEKSEIFDDQFSVERPDGSNFTLKIRSTKLEDSAMYFCASEQGRSGIQYFGAGTRLSVL.